These 3 T cell receptor beta chains share one sample of origin, sequenced in a study of cytomegalovirus exposure and HLA in healthy donors. The PCR used 60 Vbeta and 13 Jbeta primers. Generated by immunoSEQ multiplex PCR, the TCRdb table keeps only in-frame clones and is missing some. Of more than 100,000 clones in the sample, about 70% were seen once. Sample: PBMCs. These receptor sequences come from a woman between 40 and 55 years old in good health and CMV-seronegative.

The chain couples TRBV29-1 to TRBJ2-3, with a tentative D call TRBD1 (6 bases). Trimming shortened V by 7 bases and J by 0 bases, and 11 bases separated the two germline ends. The CDR3 has 13 residues. CDR1 SQVTM and CDR2 ANQGSEA come from the germline V gene. The CDR3 bases are TGCAGCGGACAGGACAGAAGCACAGATACGCAGTATTTT. It encodes CSGQDRSTDTQYF.

The chain employs TRBV6-6 and TRBJ2-2; no reliable D call. Germline lookup yields CDR1 MNHNY and CDR2 SVGAGI (reference sequence). The CDR3 loop spans 16 amino acids. The V gene lost 4 bases and the J gene lost 0 bases, with 12 bases spanning the gap. The CDR3 reads CASSSLRPPNTGELFF. CDR3 bases: TGTGCCAGCAGTTCCCTCAGGCCCCCGAACACCGGGGAGCTGTTTTTT.

The CDR3 coding sequence is TGTGCCAGCAGCCCCCGGGCGGCAGCGGTAGCCAAAAACATTCAGTACTTC. Its protein is CASSPRAAAVAKNIQYF. The V gene is TRBV7-2, the J gene TRBJ2-4, with D possibly being TRBD2 (5 bases). The ends were cut back, 5 bases at V and 0 bases at J, with 17 bases in the middle. Germline V lookup: CDR1 SGHTA, CDR2 FQGNSA. The CDR3 length is 17 residues.